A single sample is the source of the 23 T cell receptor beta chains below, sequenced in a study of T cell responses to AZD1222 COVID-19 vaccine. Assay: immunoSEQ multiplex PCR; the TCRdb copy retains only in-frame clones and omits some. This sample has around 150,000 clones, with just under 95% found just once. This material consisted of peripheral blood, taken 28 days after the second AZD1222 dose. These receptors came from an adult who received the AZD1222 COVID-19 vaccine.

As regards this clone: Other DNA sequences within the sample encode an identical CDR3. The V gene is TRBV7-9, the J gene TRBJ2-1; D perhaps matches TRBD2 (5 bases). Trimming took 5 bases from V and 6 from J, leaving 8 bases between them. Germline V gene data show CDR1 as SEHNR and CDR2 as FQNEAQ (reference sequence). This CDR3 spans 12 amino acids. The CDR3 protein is CASSRGINEQFF. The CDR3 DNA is TGTGCCAGCAGCCGAGGGATCAATGAGCAGTTCTTC.

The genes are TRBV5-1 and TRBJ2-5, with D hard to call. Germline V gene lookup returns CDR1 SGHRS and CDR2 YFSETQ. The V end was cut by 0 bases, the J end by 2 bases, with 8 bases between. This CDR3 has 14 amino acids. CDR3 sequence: CASSLEATQETQYF. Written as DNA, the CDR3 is TGCGCCAGCAGCTTGGAAGCCACGCAAGAGACCCAGTACTTC.

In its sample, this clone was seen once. This CDR3 reads CASSLVHTDTQYF. CDR3 in DNA: TGTGCCAGCAGCTTAGTCCACACAGATACGCAGTATTTT. V and J are TRBV7-2 and TRBJ2-3; D unresolved. CDR1 is SGHTA, CDR2 FQGNSA, per germline. Trimming left V 1 base short and J 2 bases short, with 4 bases between. This CDR3 spans 13 amino acids.

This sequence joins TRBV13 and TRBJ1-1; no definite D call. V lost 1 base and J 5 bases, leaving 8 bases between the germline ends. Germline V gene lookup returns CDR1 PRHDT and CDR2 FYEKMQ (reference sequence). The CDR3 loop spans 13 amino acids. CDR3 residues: CASSLEDGTEAFF. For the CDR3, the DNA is TGTGCCAGCAGCTTAGAGGACGGAACTGAAGCTTTCTTT.

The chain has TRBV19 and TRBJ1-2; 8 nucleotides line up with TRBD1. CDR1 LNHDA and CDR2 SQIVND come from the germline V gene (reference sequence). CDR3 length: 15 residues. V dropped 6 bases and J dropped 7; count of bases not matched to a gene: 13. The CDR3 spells CASSRTGLFGGGYTF. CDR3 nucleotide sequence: TGTGCCAGTAGCAGGACAGGGCTGTTCGGGGGTGGCTACACCTTC.

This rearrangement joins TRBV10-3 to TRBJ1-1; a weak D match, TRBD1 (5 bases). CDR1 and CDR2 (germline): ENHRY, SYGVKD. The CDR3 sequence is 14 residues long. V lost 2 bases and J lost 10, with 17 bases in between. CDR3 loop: CAISEVRATARAFF. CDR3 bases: TGTGCCATCAGTGAGGTAAGAGCGACAGCCCGAGCTTTCTTT.

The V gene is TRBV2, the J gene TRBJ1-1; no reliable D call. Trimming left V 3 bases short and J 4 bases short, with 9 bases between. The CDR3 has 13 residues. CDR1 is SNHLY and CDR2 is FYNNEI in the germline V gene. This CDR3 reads CASSDGGITEAFF. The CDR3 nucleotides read TGTGCCAGCAGTGATGGAGGGATCACTGAAGCTTTCTTT. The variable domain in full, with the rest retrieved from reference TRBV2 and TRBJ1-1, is EPEVTQTPSHQVTQMGQEVILRCVPISNHLYFYWYRQILGQKVEFLVSFYNNEISEKSEIFDDQFSVERPDGSNFTLKIRSTKLEDSAMYFCASSDGGITEAFFGQGTRLTVV.

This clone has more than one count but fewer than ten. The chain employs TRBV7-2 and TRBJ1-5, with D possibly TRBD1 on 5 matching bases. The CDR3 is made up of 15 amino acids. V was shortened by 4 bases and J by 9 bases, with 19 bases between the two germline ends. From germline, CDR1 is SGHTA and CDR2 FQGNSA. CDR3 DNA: TGTGCCAGCAGCTCCGGGACCGCCGGTGTACGGCCCCAGCATTTT. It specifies CASSSGTAGVRPQHF.

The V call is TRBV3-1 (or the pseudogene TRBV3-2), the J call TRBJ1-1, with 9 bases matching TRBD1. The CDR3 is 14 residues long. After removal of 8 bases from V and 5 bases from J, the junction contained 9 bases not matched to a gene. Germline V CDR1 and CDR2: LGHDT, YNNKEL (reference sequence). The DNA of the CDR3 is TGTGCCAGCGTCTCCGGACAGGGGCATACTGAAGCTTTCTTT. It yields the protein CASVSGQGHTEAFF.

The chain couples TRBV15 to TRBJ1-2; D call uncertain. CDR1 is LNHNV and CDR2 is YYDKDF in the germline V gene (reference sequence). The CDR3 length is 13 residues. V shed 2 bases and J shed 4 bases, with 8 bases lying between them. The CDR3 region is CATSRPDPYGYTF. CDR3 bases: TGTGCCACCAGCAGACCCGACCCCTATGGCTACACCTTC.

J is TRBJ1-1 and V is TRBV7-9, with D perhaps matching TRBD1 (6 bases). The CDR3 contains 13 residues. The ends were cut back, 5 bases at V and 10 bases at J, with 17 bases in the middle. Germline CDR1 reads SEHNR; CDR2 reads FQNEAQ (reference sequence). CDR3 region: CASSPTGLIGAFF. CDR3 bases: TGTGCCAGCAGCCCCACAGGGTTGATAGGAGCTTTCTTT.

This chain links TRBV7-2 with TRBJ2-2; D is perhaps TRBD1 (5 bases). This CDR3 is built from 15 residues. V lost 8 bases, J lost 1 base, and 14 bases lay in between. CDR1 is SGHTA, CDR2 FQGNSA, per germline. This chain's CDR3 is CASGLGLRNTGELFF. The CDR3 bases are TGTGCCAGCGGTCTGGGGCTCCGGAACACCGGGGAGCTGTTTTTT.

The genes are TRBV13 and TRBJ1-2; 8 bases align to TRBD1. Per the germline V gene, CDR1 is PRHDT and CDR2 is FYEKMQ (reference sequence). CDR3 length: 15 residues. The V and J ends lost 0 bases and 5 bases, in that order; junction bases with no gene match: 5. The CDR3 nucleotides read TGTGCCAGCAGCTTAGGGGACAGGGAAACATATGGCTACACCTTC. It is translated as CASSLGDRETYGYTF.

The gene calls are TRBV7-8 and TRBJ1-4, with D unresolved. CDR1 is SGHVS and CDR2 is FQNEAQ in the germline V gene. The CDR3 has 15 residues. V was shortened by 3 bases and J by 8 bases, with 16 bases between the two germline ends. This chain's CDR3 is CASSLLQPIGEKLFF. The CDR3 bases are TGTGCCAGCAGCTTGCTACAGCCGATCGGGGAAAAACTGTTTTTT.

The CDR3, as DNA: TGTGCCAGCAGCACCCCAGGGGGAAACGAGCAGTACTTC. Residues: CASSTPGGNEQYF. The V gene is TRBV11-3, the J gene TRBJ2-7; 7 nucleotides align to TRBD1. Trimming cost V 5 bases and J 5 bases; bases outside gene matches: 6. The CDR3 length is 13 residues. Germline CDR1 SGHNT, CDR2 YENEEA.

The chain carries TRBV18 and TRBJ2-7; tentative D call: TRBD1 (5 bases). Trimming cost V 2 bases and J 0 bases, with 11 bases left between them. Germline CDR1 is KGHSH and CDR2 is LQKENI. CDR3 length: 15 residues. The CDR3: CASSPSTGASYEQYF. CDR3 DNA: TGTGCCAGCTCACCAAGCACAGGAGCCTCCTACGAGCAGTACTTC.

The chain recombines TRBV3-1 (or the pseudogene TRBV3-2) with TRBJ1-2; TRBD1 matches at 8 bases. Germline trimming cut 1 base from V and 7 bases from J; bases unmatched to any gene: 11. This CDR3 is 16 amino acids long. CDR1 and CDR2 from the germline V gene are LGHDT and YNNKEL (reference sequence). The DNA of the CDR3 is TGTGCCAGCAGCCAAGCGGGCGGTACAGGGGGAATTGGCTACACCTTC. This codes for CASSQAGGTGGIGYTF.

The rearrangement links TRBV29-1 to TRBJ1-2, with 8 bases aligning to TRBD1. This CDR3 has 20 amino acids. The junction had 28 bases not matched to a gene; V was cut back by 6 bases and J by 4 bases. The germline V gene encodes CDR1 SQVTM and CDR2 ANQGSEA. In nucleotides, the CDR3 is TGCAGCGTCCCCCTCCCAGCGGGACAGGTGGGAGCGGGAAGGACCTATGGCTACACCTTC. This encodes CSVPLPAGQVGAGRTYGYTF.

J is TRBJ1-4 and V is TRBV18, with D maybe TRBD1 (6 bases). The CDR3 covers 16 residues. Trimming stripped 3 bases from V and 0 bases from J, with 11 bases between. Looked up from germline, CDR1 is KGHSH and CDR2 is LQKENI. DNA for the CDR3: TGTGCCAGCTCACCTAACAGGGTAACAACTAATGAAAAACTGTTTTTT. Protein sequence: CASSPNRVTTNEKLFF.

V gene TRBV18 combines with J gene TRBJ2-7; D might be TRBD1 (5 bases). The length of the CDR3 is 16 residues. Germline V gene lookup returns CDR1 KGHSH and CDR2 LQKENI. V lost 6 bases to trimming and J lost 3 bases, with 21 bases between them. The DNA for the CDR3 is TGTGCCAGCTCGGCCCGGCATTCTCAGGGTAACTACGAGCAGTACTTC. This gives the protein CASSARHSQGNYEQYF.

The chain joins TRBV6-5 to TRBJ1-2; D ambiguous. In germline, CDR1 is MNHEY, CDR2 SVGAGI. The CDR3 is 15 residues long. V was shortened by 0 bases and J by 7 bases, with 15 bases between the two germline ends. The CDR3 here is CASSYSAEGRLGYTF. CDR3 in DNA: TGTGCCAGCAGTTACTCCGCCGAGGGAAGGCTTGGCTACACCTTC.

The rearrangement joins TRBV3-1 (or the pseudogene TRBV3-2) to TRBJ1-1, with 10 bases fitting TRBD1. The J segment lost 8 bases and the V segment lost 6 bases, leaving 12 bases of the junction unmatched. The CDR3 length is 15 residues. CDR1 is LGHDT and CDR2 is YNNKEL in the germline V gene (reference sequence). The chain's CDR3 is CASSQRQGAFSEAFF. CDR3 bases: TGTGCCAGCAGTCAAAGACAGGGGGCTTTTTCGGAAGCTTTCTTT.

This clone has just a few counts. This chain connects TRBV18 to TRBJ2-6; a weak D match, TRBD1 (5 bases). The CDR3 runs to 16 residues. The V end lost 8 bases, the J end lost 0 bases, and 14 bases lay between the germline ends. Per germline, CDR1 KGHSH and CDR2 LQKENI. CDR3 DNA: TGTGCCAGCGAATTCAGGGCATCCTCTGGGGCCAACGTCCTGACTTTC. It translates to CASEFRASSGANVLTF.